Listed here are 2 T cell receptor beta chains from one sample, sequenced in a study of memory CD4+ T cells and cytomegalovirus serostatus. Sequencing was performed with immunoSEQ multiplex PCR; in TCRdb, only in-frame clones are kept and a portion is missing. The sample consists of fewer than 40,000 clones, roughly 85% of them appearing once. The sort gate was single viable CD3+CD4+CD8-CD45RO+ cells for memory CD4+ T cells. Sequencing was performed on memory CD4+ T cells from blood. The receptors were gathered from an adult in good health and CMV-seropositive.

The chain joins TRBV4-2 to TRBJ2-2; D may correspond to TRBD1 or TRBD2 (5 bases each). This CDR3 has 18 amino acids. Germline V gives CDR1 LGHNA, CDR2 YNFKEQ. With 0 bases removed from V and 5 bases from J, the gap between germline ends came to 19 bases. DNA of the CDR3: TGTGCCAGCAGCCAAGATTCGTCGGGACGGATCACTACCGGGGAGCTGTTTTTT. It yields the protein CASSQDSSGRITTGELFF.

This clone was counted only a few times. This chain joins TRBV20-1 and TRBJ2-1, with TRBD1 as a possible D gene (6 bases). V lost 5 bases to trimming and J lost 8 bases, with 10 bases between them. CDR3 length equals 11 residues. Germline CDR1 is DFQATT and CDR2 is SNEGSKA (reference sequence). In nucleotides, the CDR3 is TGCAGTGCTGGACAGCCCCATGAGCAGTTCTTC. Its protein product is CSAGQPHEQFF.